A single sample gave rise to the 13 T cell receptor beta chains below, sequenced in a study of OX40 agonist ivuxolimab in advanced cancers. TCRdb keeps only in-frame clones here, not all; method: immunoSEQ multiplex PCR. The data show around 94,000 clones, about 92% seen once. Sequencing used CD4+ or CD8+ T cells sorted from blood, obtained in a trial of the OX40 agonist ivuxolimab. All receptors come from an adult with an advanced solid tumor such as melanoma, head and neck, liver or kidney cancer.

The V gene is TRBV6-6, the J gene TRBJ1-2; TRBD1 might be the D (5 bases). Germline CDR1 reads MNHNY; CDR2 reads SVGAGI (reference sequence). The CDR3 is made up of 15 amino acids. Trimming cost V 0 bases and J 4 bases, with 12 bases left between them. The CDR3 loop reads CASSYSSPGLYGYTF. The CDR3 bases are TGTGCCAGCAGTTACTCGAGCCCGGGACTCTATGGCTACACCTTC.

The J gene is TRBJ1-5, the V gene TRBV5-8; TRBD1 matches at 7 bases. Germline V lookup: CDR1 SGHTS, CDR2 YDEGEE. Germline trimming cut 4 bases from V and 4 bases from J; bases unmatched to any gene: 8. The CDR3 runs 15 residues. The CDR3 here is CASSLETGFNQPQHF. For the CDR3, the DNA is TGTGCCAGCAGCCTCGAGACAGGGTTTAATCAGCCCCAGCATTTT.

The chain employs TRBV13 and TRBJ2-4; TRBD1 aligns across 9 bases. Trimming took 5 bases from V and 7 from J; bases not matched to a gene: 3. The CDR3 loop spans 13 amino acids. Germline V lookup: CDR1 PRHDT, CDR2 FYEKMQ (reference sequence). The CDR3 sequence is CASSRGTGNIQYF. DNA of the CDR3: TGTGCCAGCAGCAGAGGGACAGGGAACATTCAGTACTTC.

The V and J genes are TRBV28 and TRBJ2-2, with 7 bases identical to TRBD1. Germline-derived CDR1 and CDR2 are MDHEN and SYDVKM. J was trimmed by 0 bases and V by 2 bases; bases with no gene match: 9. The CDR3 sequence is 18 residues long. DNA for the CDR3: TGTGCCAGCAGTTTAAAGAGTAATCAGGGGGCGAACACCGGGGAGCTGTTTTTT. Amino acid sequence: CASSLKSNQGANTGELFF. Together with reference TRBV28 and TRBJ2-2, the CDR3 gives the full variable domain: DVKVTQSSRYLVKRTGEKVFLECVQDMDHENMFWYRQDPGLGLRLIYFSYDVKMKEKGDIPEGYSVSREKKERFSLILESASTNQTSMYLCASSLKSNQGANTGELFFGEGSRLTVL.

This clone is a singleton in its sample. The chain carries TRBV9 and TRBJ2-5; 9 bases line up with TRBD1. J lost 5 bases, V lost 5 bases, and 7 bases had no gene match. Germline assignment: CDR1 SGDLS and CDR2 YYNGEE. CDR3 size: 14 residues. CDR3 amino acids: CASSGTGRLETQYF. CDR3 DNA sequence: TGTGCCAGCAGTGGGACAGGGCGGTTGGAGACCCAGTACTTC.

The chain has TRBV21-1 and TRBJ2-5; TRBD1, the D gene given by the table, was not confirmed from the DNA. TRBV21-1 is flagged as a pseudogene. The CDR3 runs to 16 residues. The CDR3 nucleotides read TGTGCCAGCAGCAAAGGGGGCCCCAGGGGACAAGAGACCCAGTACTTC. The encoded protein is CASSKGGPRGQETQYF.

This CDR3 is CASSYSQLNEQYF. The CDR3 DNA reads TGTGCCAGCAGTTACTCTCAACTGAACGAGCAGTACTTC. The rearrangement uses TRBV6-5 and TRBJ2-7; D is ambiguous. The CDR3 contains 13 residues. CDR1 is MNHEY, CDR2 SVGAGI, per germline. Trimming took 0 bases from V and 5 from J, leaving 8 bases between them.

V and J are TRBV6-5 and TRBJ2-5; D tentatively reads TRBD1 or TRBD2 (6 bases each). The end of the DNA aligns better with TRBJ2-7, so the J call may be wrong. The CDR3 loop spans 14 amino acids. Germline V gene data show CDR1 as MNHEY and CDR2 as SVGAGI. The CDR3 bases are TGTGCCAGCAGTTACACAGGGAGGTCCTACGAGCAGTACTTC. Amino acids: CASSYTGRSYEQYF.

V usage is TRBV27 and J usage is TRBJ2-1, with 8 nucleotides matching TRBD1. This CDR3 has 11 residues. J gave up 10 bases and V 6 bases, and 2 bases lay outside the gene matches. Germline CDR1 and CDR2: MNHEY and SMNVEV (reference sequence). This CDR3 reads CASSQGAEQFF. CDR3 in DNA: TGTGCCAGCAGCCAGGGGGCAGAGCAGTTCTTC.

The DNA for the CDR3 is TGTGCCAGTAGCTACGGGACAGGGCAGGGCTACACCTTC. It translates to CASSYGTGQGYTF. The rearrangement uses TRBV19 and TRBJ1-2; 9 nucleotides match TRBD1. Germline V gene lookup returns CDR1 LNHDA and CDR2 SQIVND (reference sequence). This CDR3 region has 13 residues. The V and J ends lost 6 bases and 8 bases, in that order; junction bases with no gene match: 7. Based on the CDR3 plus reference TRBV19 and TRBJ1-2, the full variable domain is DGGITQSPKYLFRKEGQNVTLSCEQNLNHDAMYWYRQDPGQGLRLIYYSQIVNDFQKGDIAEGYSVSREKKESFPLTVTSAQKNPTAFYLCASSYGTGQGYTFGSGTRLTVV.

V is TRBV7-8 and J is TRBJ2-1; 13 nucleotides line up with TRBD2. Germline CDR1 reads SGHVS; CDR2 reads FQNEAQ. Unmatched junction bases numbered 5, after V lost 5 bases and J lost 7 bases. The CDR3 loop spans 15 amino acids. The DNA for the CDR3 is TGTGCCAGCAGCCCTTGGACTAGCGGGAGTAATGAGCAGTTCTTC. Translation: CASSPWTSGSNEQFF.

The chain has TRBV15 and TRBJ2-5; D is perhaps TRBD1 or TRBD2 (5 bases each). CDR3 size: 14 residues. V gave up 4 bases and J gave up 5 bases, with 14 bases separating them. Germline CDR1 reads LNHNV; CDR2 reads YYDKDF (reference sequence). For the CDR3, the DNA is TGTGCCACCAGCACGACCGACAGCGGCGAGACCCAGTACTTC. It specifies CATSTTDSGETQYF.

V usage is TRBV7-2 and J usage is TRBJ2-3; D is uncertain. V lost 3 bases and J lost 5, with 12 bases in between. CDR1 SGHTA and CDR2 FQGNSA come from the germline V gene. The CDR3 runs to 14 residues. The CDR3 nucleotides are TGTGCCAGCAGCTTTAGCTTCTGGGAAGATACGCAGTATTTT. It is translated as CASSFSFWEDTQYF.